This T cell receptor (beta chain) came from a study of T cell responses to AZD1222 COVID-19 vaccine. The CDR3 runs to 14 residues. The V gene lost 4 bases and the J gene lost 4 bases, with 14 bases spanning the gap. Germline V gene sequence: CDR1 SGHNT, CDR2 YYREEE (reference sequence). Generated by immunoSEQ multiplex PCR, the TCRdb table keeps only in-frame clones and is missing some. The sample yields some 150,000 clones, more than 80% seen once. V is TRBV5-4 and J is TRBJ1-1; the D gene is possibly TRBD1 (6 bases). This specimen was peripheral blood, taken on day 0 of AZD1222 vaccination. This clonotype was sampled from an adult in good health. This CDR3 is CASSLPTGSTEAFF. In DNA form, the CDR3 reads TGTGCCAGCAGCCTACCAACAGGGTCCACTGAAGCTTTCTTT.